This is a list of T cell receptor beta chains from one sample in a study of metastatic and nonmetastatic thyroid tumors. TCRdb re-processed the PCR reads through MiXCR. The sample includes 35,000 to 45,000 clones, 12% of them seen just once. Specimen: blood. The receptors stem from a male donor with papillary thyroid cancer or a benign thyroid nodule (not recorded which). Some clones in this sample may be carry-over from other donors' samples. CDR3s include the opening cysteine and the closing phenylalanine or tryptophan. The order of the fields is clone size, V gene, D gene, J gene, CDR3 DNA, CDR3 protein. A D gene is named only where the DNA matches it firmly. A row's size may be missing; if present it is once, few, many or a size class.

clone size: many; V gene: TRBV15; D gene: .; J gene: TRBJ2-5; CDR3 DNA: TGTGCCACCAGCAGAGATAATTCGCATGGGGAGACCCAGTACTTC; CDR3 protein: CATSRDNSHGETQYF
clone size: .; V gene: TRBV29-1; D gene: .; J gene: TRBJ1-1; CDR3 DNA: TGCAGCGTTGAAGATCAGTGGGGGACTGAAGCTTTCTTT; CDR3 protein: CSVEDQWGTEAFF
clone size: many; V gene: TRBV29-1; D gene: .; J gene: TRBJ2-7; CDR3 DNA: TGCAGCGTTGGCGACATACGCTACGAGCAGTACTTC; CDR3 protein: CSVGDIRYEQYF
clone size: many; V gene: TRBV28; D gene: .; J gene: TRBJ1-1; CDR3 DNA: TGTGCCAGCAGAGGCCCAGACACTGAAGCTTTCTTT; CDR3 protein: CASRGPDTEAFF
clone size: many; V gene: TRBV11-3; D gene: TRBD2; J gene: TRBJ2-2; CDR3 DNA: TGTGCCAGCAGCTTAGAGGGGACTAGCGGGCAATTTTTT; CDR3 protein: CASSLEGTSGQFF
clone size: many; V gene: TRBV28; D gene: TRBD2; J gene: TRBJ2-1; CDR3 DNA: TGTGCCAGCAGTTTACCCACAGGGATTAGCGGGAGTGCTCATGAGCAGTTCTTC; CDR3 protein: CASSLPTGISGSAHEQFF
clone size: many; V gene: TRBV9; D gene: .; J gene: TRBJ2-6; CDR3 DNA: TGTGCCAGCAGCGTAGTTAAGGGCTACAGCTCTGGGGCCAACGTCCTGACTTTC; CDR3 protein: CASSVVKGYSSGANVLTF
clone size: .; V gene: TRBV5-1; D gene: TRBD2; J gene: TRBJ2-5; CDR3 DNA: TGCGCCAGCGGGGGGGTCCAAGAGACCCAGTACTTC; CDR3 protein: CASGGVQETQYF
clone size: many; V gene: TRBV20-1; D gene: TRBD2; J gene: TRBJ2-3; CDR3 DNA: TGCAGTGCTCCGCCGGGACTAGCGGGATCTACGCAGTATTTT; CDR3 protein: CSAPPGLAGSTQYF
clone size: many; V gene: TRBV28; D gene: TRBD2; J gene: TRBJ2-7; CDR3 DNA: TGTGCCAGCAGACTACGGGAGGCCTCCTACGAGCAGTACTTC; CDR3 protein: CASRLREASYEQYF
clone size: medium-sized; V gene: TRBV6-1; D gene: .; J gene: TRBJ2-7; CDR3 DNA: TGTGCCAGTTCCGATAGAGGTGGGGCCTACGAGCAGTACTTC; CDR3 protein: CASSDRGGAYEQYF
clone size: many; V gene: TRBV6-1; D gene: .; J gene: TRBJ1-2; CDR3 DNA: TGTGCCAGCAGGCCCGGGGCAGCTAACTATGGCTACACCTTC; CDR3 protein: CASRPGAANYGYTF
clone size: .; V gene: TRBV20-1; D gene: .; J gene: TRBJ2-7; CDR3 DNA: TGCAGCTCTTATACGGGGAGTAAAAGCGAGCAGTACTTC; CDR3 protein: CSSYTGSKSEQYF
clone size: medium-sized; V gene: TRBV28; D gene: TRBD2; J gene: TRBJ2-7; CDR3 DNA: TGTGCCAGCATGAGGTTAGCGGGAGGCCGCCCCGAGCAGTACTTC; CDR3 protein: CASMRLAGGRPEQYF
clone size: many; V gene: TRBV3-1; D gene: .; J gene: TRBJ1-1; CDR3 DNA: TGTGCCAGCAGCCGAGGGGATACTGAAGCTTTCTTT; CDR3 protein: CASSRGDTEAFF
clone size: many; V gene: TRBV3-1; D gene: .; J gene: TRBJ1-2; CDR3 DNA: TGTGCCAGCAGCCAAGCTACCACTGGGGGCTATGGCTACACCTTC; CDR3 protein: CASSQATTGGYGYTF
clone size: few; V gene: TRBV20-1; D gene: TRBD2; J gene: TRBJ2-5; CDR3 DNA: TGCAGTGCACCTAGCGGGAGGTGCAAAACCAGGGAGACCCAGTACTTC; CDR3 protein: CSAPSGRCKTRETQYF
clone size: many; V gene: TRBV4-3; D gene: TRBD1; J gene: TRBJ1-6; CDR3 DNA: TGCGCCAGCAGCCAAGAGACAGGGGGAACACCCCTCCACTTT; CDR3 protein: CASSQETGGTPLHF
clone size: many; V gene: TRBV24-1; D gene: TRBD2; J gene: TRBJ2-5; CDR3 DNA: TGTGCCACCAGTGACCCAACTAGCGGGAGGTGGGAGACCCAGTACTTC; CDR3 protein: CATSDPTSGRWETQYF
clone size: many; V gene: TRBV4-1; D gene: .; J gene: TRBJ1-3; CDR3 DNA: TGCGCCAGCAGCCACGGAAGGGTACCTGGAAACACCATATATTTT; CDR3 protein: CASSHGRVPGNTIYF
clone size: many; V gene: TRBV19; D gene: .; J gene: TRBJ1-3; CDR3 DNA: TGTGCCAGTAGTATCCCCGGGCACTACTCTGGAAACACCATATATTTT; CDR3 protein: CASSIPGHYSGNTIYF
clone size: many; V gene: TRBV7-2; D gene: .; J gene: TRBJ2-2; CDR3 DNA: TGTGCCAGCAGTCTAAACCGGGGAAACACCGGGGAGCTGTTTTTT; CDR3 protein: CASSLNRGNTGELFF
clone size: .; V gene: TRBV11-2; D gene: .; J gene: TRBJ2-3; CDR3 DNA: TGTGCCAGCAGCTTTCGTTCGGGTACACAGTATTTT; CDR3 protein: CASSFRSGTQYF
clone size: few; V gene: TRBV6-1; D gene: .; J gene: TRBJ2-4; CDR3 DNA: TGTGCCAGCAGTGAGGCATACGGGGCGGGTCCCAAAAACATTCAGTACTTC; CDR3 protein: CASSEAYGAGPKNIQYF
clone size: .; V gene: TRBV11-1; D gene: .; J gene: TRBJ2-2; CDR3 DNA: TGTGCCAGCAGCCAGAAGGGGGGGAAGGTCACCTGGGAGCTGTTCTTT; CDR3 protein: CASSQKGGKVTWELFF
clone size: many; V gene: TRBV27; D gene: .; J gene: TRBJ2-1; CDR3 DNA: TGTGCCAGCAGTTATCGCAGCCGGAGCTCCTACAATGAGCAGTTCTTC; CDR3 protein: CASSYRSRSSYNEQFF
clone size: .; V gene: TRBV6-1; D gene: .; J gene: TRBJ1-2; CDR3 DNA: TGTGCCAGCAGTCCCTGGGCAGCTAACTATGGCTACACCTTC; CDR3 protein: CASSPWAANYGYTF
clone size: .; V gene: TRBV5-5; D gene: .; J gene: TRBJ2-6; CDR3 DNA: TGTGCCAGCAGCTTGGACGGCTCTGGGGCCAACGTCCTGACTTTC; CDR3 protein: CASSLDGSGANVLTF
clone size: many; V gene: TRBV20-1; D gene: TRBD1; J gene: TRBJ2-7; CDR3 DNA: TGCAGTGCCGCGACAGGGGGCAACATACCGTCGGGCGAGCAGTACTTC; CDR3 protein: CSAATGGNIPSGEQYF
clone size: .; V gene: TRBV20-1; D gene: TRBD2; J gene: TRBJ2-7; CDR3 DNA: TGCAGTGCTAGTGGACTAGCGGGACTCCCTTCCTACGAGCAGTACTTC; CDR3 protein: CSASGLAGLPSYEQYF
clone size: many; V gene: TRBV5-1; D gene: .; J gene: TRBJ2-1; CDR3 DNA: TGCGCCAGCAGCTTGGTTCAGGGGGGTGAGCAGTTCTTC; CDR3 protein: CASSLVQGGEQFF
clone size: many; V gene: TRBV20-1; D gene: TRBD1; J gene: TRBJ2-2; CDR3 DNA: TGCAGTGCTATGACAGGGGGCATTACCGGGGAGCTGTTTTTT; CDR3 protein: CSAMTGGITGELFF
clone size: many; V gene: TRBV4-3; D gene: .; J gene: TRBJ1-3; CDR3 DNA: TGCGCCAGCAGCCAAGATGGTGGTTCTGGAAACACCATATATTTT; CDR3 protein: CASSQDGGSGNTIYF
clone size: many; V gene: TRBV6-1; D gene: .; J gene: TRBJ1-5; CDR3 DNA: TGTGCCAGTGACAAGGCAGATAATAGCAATCAGCCCCAGCATTTT; CDR3 protein: CASDKADNSNQPQHF
clone size: few; V gene: TRBV12-3/TRBV12-4; D gene: .; J gene: TRBJ2-7; CDR3 DNA: TGTGCCAGCAGTCTGACAGGCCCCTACGAGCAGTACTTC; CDR3 protein: CASSLTGPYEQYF
clone size: .; V gene: TRBV6-2/TRBV6-3; D gene: TRBD1; J gene: TRBJ2-1; CDR3 DNA: TGTGCCAGCAGTTATTACGGACAGGGGGGCCCCAATGAGCAGTTCTTC; CDR3 protein: CASSYYGQGGPNEQFF
clone size: many; V gene: TRBV20-1; D gene: TRBD2; J gene: TRBJ2-3; CDR3 DNA: TGCAGTCCCTTCAAGCGGGAGAAGGGCACAGATACGCAGTATTTT; CDR3 protein: CSPFKREKGTDTQYF
clone size: many; V gene: TRBV20-1; D gene: .; J gene: TRBJ2-7; CDR3 DNA: TGCAGTGCTAGGCGAAGGGTACCCTACGAGCAGTACTTC; CDR3 protein: CSARRRVPYEQYF
clone size: many; V gene: TRBV4-3; D gene: TRBD2; J gene: TRBJ2-3; CDR3 DNA: TGCGCCAGCAGCCAAGATGGGACTAGCGGCACAGATACGCAGTATTTT; CDR3 protein: CASSQDGTSGTDTQYF
clone size: many; V gene: TRBV5-4; D gene: .; J gene: TRBJ2-3; CDR3 DNA: TGTGCCAGCAGCTTGGATCAGCTCAACACAGATACGCAGTATTTT; CDR3 protein: CASSLDQLNTDTQYF
clone size: .; V gene: TRBV6-5; D gene: .; J gene: TRBJ1-6; CDR3 DNA: TGTGCCAGCAGTTTAGGATCAGGGAAACCCCTCCACTTT; CDR3 protein: CASSLGSGKPLHF
clone size: many; V gene: TRBV29-1; D gene: TRBD2; J gene: TRBJ2-1; CDR3 DNA: TGCAGCGTTGCGGGACTAGCGGGATTGGGGGCCTACAATGAGCAGTTCTTC; CDR3 protein: CSVAGLAGLGAYNEQFF